This TCR beta chain was retrieved from a study of response to subunit inactivated influenza vaccine. This clonotype was recorded at least ten times. TCRdb independently ran MiXCR on the RT-PCR reads; one entry per CDR3 protein. The profile shows around 190,000 distinct CDR3 sequences, approximately 15% of them singletons. The CDR3 covers 14 residues. Trimming removed 5 bases from V and 2 bases from J, with 11 bases in between. This specimen consisted of CD8+ T cells sorted from PBMCs, obtained roughly 5 days after vaccination. This chain connects TRBV12-3 or TRBV12-4 to TRBJ2-3, with D possibly called TRBD1 or TRBD2 (5 bases each). The TCR comes from a man between 45 and 60 years old who received an inactivated influenza vaccine. CDR3: CASSTGQNTDTQYF. The DNA of the CDR3 is TGTGCCAGCAGTACGGGGCAAAACACAGATACGCAGTATTTT.